The sequence of this TCR beta chain was determined in a study of cytomegalovirus exposure and HLA in healthy donors. Overall study results and limits: The classifier reportedly diagnosed cytomegalovirus status with high sensitivity and specificity.

J lost 1 base, V lost 4 bases, and 4 bases had no gene match. From germline, CDR1 is SGHKS and CDR2 YYEKEE (reference sequence). This CDR3 contains 14 residues. The PCR used 60 Vbeta and 13 Jbeta primers. Libraries were prepared by immunoSEQ multiplex PCR; TCRdb keeps only in-frame clonotypes and omits some of them. In the table there are 150,000 to 200,000 clones, 75% to 80% of which are singletons. This clone came up a few times. What it recognizes is unknown. The sequence was obtained from a woman aged 40-49 years in good health and CMV-seropositive. Sample: PBMCs. J is TRBJ2-7 and V is TRBV5-5, with 8 bases lining up with TRBD2. The CDR3 bases are TGTGCCAGCAGCCGTACTAGCGGTTCCTACGAGCAGTACTTC. As protein: CASSRTSGSYEQYF.